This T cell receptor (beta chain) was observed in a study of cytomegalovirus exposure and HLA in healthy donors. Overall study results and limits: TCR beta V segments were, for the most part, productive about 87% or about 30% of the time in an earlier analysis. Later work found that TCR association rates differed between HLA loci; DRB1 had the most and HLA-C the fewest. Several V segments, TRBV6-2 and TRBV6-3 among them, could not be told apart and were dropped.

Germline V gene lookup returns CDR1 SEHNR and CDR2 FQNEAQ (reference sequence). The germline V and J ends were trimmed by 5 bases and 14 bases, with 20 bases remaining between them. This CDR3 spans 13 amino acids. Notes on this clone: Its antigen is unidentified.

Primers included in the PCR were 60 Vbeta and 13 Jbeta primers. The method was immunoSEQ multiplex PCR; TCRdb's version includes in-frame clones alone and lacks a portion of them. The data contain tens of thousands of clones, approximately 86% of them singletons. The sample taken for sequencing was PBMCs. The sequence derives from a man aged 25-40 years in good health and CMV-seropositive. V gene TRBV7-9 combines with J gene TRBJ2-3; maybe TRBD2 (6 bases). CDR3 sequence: CASSPGGAKGGYF. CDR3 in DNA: TGTGCCAGCAGCCCCGGTGGGGCAAAGGGAGGGTATTTT.